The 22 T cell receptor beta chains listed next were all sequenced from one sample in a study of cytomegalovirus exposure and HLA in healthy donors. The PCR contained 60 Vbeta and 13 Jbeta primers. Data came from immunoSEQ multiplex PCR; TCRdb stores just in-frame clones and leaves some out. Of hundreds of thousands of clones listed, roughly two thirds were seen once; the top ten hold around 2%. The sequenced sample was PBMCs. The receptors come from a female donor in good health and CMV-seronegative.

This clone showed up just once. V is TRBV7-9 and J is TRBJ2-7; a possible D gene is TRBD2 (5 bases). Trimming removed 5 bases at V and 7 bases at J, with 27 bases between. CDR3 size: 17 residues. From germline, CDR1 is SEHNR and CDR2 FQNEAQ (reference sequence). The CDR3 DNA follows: TGTGCCAGCAGCCAAAGGCCAGGTCCATTACCCTCGGGGGAGCAGTACTTC. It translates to CASSQRPGPLPSGEQYF.

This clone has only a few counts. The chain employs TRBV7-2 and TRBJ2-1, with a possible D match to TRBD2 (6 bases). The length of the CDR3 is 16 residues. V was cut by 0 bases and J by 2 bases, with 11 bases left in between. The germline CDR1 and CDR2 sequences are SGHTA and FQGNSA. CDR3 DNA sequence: TGTGCCAGCAGCTTAGCGGGGCTAGCGACCTACAATGAGCAGTTCTTC. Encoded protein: CASSLAGLATYNEQFF.

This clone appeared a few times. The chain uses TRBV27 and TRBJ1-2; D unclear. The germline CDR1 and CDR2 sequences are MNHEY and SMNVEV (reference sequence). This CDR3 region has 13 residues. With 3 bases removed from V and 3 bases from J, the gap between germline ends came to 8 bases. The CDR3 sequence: CASSFKADYGYTF. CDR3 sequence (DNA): TGTGCCAGCAGTTTTAAGGCGGACTATGGCTACACCTTC.

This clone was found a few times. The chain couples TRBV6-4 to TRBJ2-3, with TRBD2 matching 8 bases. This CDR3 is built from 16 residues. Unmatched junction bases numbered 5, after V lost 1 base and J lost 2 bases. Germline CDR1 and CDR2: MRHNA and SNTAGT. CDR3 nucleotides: TGTGCCAGCAGTGACTTGTTAGCGGGGTTCACAGATACGCAGTATTTT. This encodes CASSDLLAGFTDTQYF.

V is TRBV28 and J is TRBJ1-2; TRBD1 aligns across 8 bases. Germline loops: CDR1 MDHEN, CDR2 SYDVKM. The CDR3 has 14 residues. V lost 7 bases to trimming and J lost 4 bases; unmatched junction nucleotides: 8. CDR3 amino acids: CASTLGQGAYGYTF. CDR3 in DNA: TGTGCCAGCACTCTAGGGCAGGGGGCCTATGGCTACACCTTC.

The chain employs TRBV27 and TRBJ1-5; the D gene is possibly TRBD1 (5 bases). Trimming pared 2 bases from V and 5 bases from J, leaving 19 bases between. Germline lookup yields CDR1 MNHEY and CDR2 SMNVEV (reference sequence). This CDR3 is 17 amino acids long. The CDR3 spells CASSLTPGTGRYQPQHF. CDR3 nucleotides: TGTGCCAGCAGTTTAACCCCGGGGACTGGTAGATATCAGCCCCAGCATTTT.

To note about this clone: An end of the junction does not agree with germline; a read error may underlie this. This CDR3 is CASSLSPPGTGVYEQYF. The CDR3 coding sequence is TGTGCTAGCAGCTTAAGCCCCCCCGGGACAGGGGTCTACGAGCAGTACTTC. The rearrangement links TRBV7-7 to TRBJ2-5; 10 bases agree with TRBD1. The assigned J gene may be wrong: the sequence end matches TRBJ2-7 better. The CDR3 consists of 17 residues. Germline CDR1 is SSHAT and CDR2 is FNYEAQ (reference sequence).

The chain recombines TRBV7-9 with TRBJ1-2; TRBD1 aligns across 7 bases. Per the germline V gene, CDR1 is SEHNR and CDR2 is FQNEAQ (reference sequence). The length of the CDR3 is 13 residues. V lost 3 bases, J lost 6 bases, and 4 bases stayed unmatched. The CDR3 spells CASSLTGMDGYTF. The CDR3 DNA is TGTGCCAGCAGCTTGACAGGGATGGATGGCTACACCTTC.

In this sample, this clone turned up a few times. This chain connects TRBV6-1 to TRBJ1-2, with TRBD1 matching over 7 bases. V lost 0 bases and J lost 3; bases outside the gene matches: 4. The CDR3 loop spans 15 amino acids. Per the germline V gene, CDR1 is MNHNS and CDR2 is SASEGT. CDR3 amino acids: CASSEAGTAYYGYTF. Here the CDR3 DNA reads TGTGCCAGCAGTGAAGCAGGGACAGCATACTATGGCTACACCTTC.

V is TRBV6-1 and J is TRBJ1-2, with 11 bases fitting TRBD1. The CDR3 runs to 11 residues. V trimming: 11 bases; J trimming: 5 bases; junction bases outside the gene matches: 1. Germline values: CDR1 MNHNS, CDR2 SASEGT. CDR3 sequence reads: CAGTGGYGYTF. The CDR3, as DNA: TGTGCCGGGACAGGGGGATATGGCTACACCTTC.

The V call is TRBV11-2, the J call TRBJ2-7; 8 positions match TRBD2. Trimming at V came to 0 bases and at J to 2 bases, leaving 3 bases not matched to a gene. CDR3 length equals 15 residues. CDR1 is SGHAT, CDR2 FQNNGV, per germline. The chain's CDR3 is CASSLDGAGAYEQYF. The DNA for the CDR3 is TGTGCCAGCAGCTTAGATGGAGCGGGAGCCTACGAGCAGTACTTC.

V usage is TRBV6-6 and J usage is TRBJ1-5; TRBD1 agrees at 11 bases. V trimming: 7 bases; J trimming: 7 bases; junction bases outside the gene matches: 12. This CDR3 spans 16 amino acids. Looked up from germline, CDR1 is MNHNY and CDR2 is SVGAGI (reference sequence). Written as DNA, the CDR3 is TGTGCCAGCACTCAGGGGACAGGGGGAATCAGGCAGCCCCAGCATTTT. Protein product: CASTQGTGGIRQPQHF.

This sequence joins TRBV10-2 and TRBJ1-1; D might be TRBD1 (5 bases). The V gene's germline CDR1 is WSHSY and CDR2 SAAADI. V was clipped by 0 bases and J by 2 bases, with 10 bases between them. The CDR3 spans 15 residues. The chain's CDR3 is CASSESTDINTEAFF. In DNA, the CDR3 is TGCGCCAGCAGTGAGTCCACGGACATCAACACTGAAGCTTTCTTT.

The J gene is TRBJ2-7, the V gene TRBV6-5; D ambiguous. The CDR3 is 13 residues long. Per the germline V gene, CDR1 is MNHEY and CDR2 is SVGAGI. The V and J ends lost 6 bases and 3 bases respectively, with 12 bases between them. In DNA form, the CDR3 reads TGTGCCAGCAGCCCCTCCGGAGACTACGAGCAGTACTTC. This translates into CASSPSGDYEQYF.

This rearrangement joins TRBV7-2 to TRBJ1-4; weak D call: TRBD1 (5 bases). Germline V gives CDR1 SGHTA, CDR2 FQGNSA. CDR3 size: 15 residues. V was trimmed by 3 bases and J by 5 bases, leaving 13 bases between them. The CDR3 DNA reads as TGTGCCAGCAGCTTGGCGACAGTACTAAATGAAAAACTGTTTTTT. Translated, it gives CASSLATVLNEKLFF.

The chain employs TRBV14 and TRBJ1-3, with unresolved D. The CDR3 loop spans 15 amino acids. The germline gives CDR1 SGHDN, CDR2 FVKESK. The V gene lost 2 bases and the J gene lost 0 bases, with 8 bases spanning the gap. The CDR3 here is CASSQLASSGNTIYF. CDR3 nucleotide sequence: TGTGCCAGCAGCCAACTGGCCAGCTCTGGAAACACCATATATTTT.

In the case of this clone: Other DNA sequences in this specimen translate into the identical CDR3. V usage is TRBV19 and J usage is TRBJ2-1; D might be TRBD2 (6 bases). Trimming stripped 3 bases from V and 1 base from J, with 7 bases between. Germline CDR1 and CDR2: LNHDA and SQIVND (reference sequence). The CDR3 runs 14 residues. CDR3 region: CASSIRGSYNEQFF. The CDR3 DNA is TGTGCCAGTAGTATCCGGGGGTCCTACAATGAGCAGTTCTTC. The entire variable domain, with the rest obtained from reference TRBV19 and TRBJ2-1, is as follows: DGGITQSPKYLFRKEGQNVTLSCEQNLNHDAMYWYRQDPGQGLRLIYYSQIVNDFQKGDIAEGYSVSREKKESFPLTVTSAQKNPTAFYLCASSIRGSYNEQFFGPGTRLTVL.

CDR3 DNA sequence: TGTGCCAGCAGTACGAGCGGGAGCCACAATGAGCAGTTCTTC. This encodes CASSTSGSHNEQFF. The chain is built from TRBV27 and TRBJ2-1; TRBD2 agrees at 8 bases. The CDR3 covers 14 residues. Trimming removed 5 bases from V and 5 bases from J; junction bases left unmatched: 5. The V gene's germline CDR1 is MNHEY and CDR2 SMNVEV (reference sequence).

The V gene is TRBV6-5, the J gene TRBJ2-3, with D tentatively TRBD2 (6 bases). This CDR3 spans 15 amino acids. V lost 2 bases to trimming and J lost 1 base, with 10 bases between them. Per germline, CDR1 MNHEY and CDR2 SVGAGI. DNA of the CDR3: TGTGCCAGCAGTTACGAGCGGAGGGGCACAGATACGCAGTATTTT. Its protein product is CASSYERRGTDTQYF.

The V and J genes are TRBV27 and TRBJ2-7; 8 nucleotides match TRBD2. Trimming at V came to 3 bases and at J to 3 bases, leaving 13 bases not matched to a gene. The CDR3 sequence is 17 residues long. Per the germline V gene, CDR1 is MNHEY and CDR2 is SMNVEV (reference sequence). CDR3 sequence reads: CASSLGGLALTVYEQYF. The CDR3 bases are TGTGCCAGCAGTTTGGGCGGACTAGCTCTTACAGTCTACGAGCAGTACTTC.

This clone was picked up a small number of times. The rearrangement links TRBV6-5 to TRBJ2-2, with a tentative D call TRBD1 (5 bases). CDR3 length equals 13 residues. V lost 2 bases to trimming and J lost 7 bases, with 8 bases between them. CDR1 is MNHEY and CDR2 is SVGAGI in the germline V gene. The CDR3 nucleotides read TGTGCCAGCAGTTACGAAAGGGGCGGGGAGCTGTTTTTT. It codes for CASSYERGGELFF.

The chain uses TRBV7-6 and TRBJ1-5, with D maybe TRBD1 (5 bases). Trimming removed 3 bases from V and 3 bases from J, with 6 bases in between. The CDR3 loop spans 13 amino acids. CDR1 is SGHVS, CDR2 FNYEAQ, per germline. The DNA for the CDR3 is TGTGCCAGCAGCTTGACAGACAATCAGCCCCAGCATTTT. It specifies CASSLTDNQPQHF.